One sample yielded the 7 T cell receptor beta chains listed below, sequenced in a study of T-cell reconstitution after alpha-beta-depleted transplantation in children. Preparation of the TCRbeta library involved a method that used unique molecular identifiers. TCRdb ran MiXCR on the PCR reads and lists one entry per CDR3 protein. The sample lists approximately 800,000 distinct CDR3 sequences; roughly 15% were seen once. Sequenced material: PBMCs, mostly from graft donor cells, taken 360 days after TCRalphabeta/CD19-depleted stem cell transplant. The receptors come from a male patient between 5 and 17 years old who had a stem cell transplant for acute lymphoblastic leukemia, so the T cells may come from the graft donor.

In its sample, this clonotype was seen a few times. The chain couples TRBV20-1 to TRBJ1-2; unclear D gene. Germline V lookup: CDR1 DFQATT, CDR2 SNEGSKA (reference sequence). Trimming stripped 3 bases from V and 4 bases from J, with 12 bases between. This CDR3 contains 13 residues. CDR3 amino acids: CSASRQPGYGYTF. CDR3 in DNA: TGCAGTGCTAGCAGACAACCGGGCTATGGCTACACCTTC.

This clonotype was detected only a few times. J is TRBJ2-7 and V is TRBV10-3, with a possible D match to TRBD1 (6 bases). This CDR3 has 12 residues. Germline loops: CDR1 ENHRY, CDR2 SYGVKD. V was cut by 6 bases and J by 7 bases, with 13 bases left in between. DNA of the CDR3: TGTGCCATCAGCGGGACACCATTGGAGCAGTACTTC. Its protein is CAISGTPLEQYF.

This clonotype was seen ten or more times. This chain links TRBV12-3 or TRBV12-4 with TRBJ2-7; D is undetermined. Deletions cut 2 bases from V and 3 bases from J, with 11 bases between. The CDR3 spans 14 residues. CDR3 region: CASSLSPTIYEQYF. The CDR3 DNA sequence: TGTGCCAGCAGTTTAAGCCCCACTATCTACGAGCAGTACTTC.

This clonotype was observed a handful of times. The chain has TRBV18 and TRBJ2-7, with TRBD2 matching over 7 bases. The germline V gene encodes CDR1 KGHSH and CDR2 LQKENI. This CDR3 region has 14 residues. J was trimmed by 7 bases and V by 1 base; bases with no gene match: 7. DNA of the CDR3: TGTGCCAGCTCACCACGGGGGAGGGCCGGGGAGCAGTACTTC. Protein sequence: CASSPRGRAGEQYF.

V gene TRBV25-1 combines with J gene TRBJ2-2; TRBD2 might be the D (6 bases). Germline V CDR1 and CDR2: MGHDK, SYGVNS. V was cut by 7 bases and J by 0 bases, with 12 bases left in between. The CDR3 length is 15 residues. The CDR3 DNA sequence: TGTGCCAGCATGGAGGGCGGCGCGAACACCGGGGAGCTGTTTTTT. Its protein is CASMEGGANTGELFF.

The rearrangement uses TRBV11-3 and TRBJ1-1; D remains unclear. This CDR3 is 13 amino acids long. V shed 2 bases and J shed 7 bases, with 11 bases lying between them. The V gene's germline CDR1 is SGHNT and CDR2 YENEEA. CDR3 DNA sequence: TGTGCCAGCAGCTTACGGGCAGGTATTGAAGCTTTCTTT. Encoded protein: CASSLRAGIEAFF.

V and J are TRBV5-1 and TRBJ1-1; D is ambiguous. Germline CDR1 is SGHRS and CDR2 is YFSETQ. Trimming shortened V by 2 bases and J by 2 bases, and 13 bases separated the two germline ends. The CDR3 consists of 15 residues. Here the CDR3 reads CASSFRESPNTEAFF. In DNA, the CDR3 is TGCGCCAGCAGCTTCCGGGAGTCTCCCAACACTGAAGCTTTCTTT.